This TCR beta chain was sequenced in a study of immune cell composition in non-small cell lung cancer. Sequenced by immunoSEQ multiplex PCR; TCRdb stores in-frame clones only, minus some. In the table there are about 3,100 clones, about 70% of which are singletons. Study-wide findings and caveats: Adenocarcinomas with higher top tumour-associated clone frequency had more reactive TILs. Dominant in vivo tumour-associated clones were not shown to share tumour-reactive sequences.

CDR1 is LNHDA, CDR2 SQIVND, per germline (reference sequence). Trimming took 5 bases from V and 3 from J, leaving 16 bases between them. The CDR3 consists of 15 residues. Normal lung was sampled as far from the tumour as possible, at least 3 cm. Template was genomic DNA from frozen, unsorted single-cell suspensions. Notes on this clone: What it binds is not known.

This clonotype was obtained from a human donor with non-small cell lung cancer. This chain links TRBV19 with TRBJ1-1; maybe TRBD1 (6 bases). The sequencing sample was made of non-adjacent lung tissue. The CDR3 loop reads CASSRRWGRDTEAFF. CDR3 nucleotide sequence: TGTGCCAGTAGTCGTCGGTGGGGGCGGGACACTGAAGCTTTCTTT.